This T cell receptor beta chain was retrieved from a study of blood T cells in healthy people across ages. This CDR3 contains 14 residues. Germline values: CDR1 SGHRS, CDR2 YFSETQ. Turning to this clonotype: Its antigen is not identified. A much larger clone is a single base away; this may be a read error.

Points from the study as a whole: Conclusively comparing naive with antigen-experienced cells was impossible with unsorted PBMCs. Older individuals had lower TCR beta diversity per million T cells (the decline was roughly linear).

Through a sample-barcoded 5' primer and a J-beta primer mix, a second PCR was run for roughly 6 to 11 cycles. TCRdb passed the 5' RACE reads through MiXCR, listing each CDR3 protein once. The sample contains some 930,000 distinct CDR3 sequences, around 29% of which appear only once. Another study also made use of these data, one on T cells of mothers and their children. That publication notes: Mothers and children who were related shared slightly more overlap than unrelated pairs, but not significantly more.

The chain couples TRBV5-1 to TRBJ1-2; D is possibly TRBD1 (6 bases). The specimen sequenced was blood. This TCR came from a woman aged 40 to 50 in good health. The CDR3 reads CASSQDRKNCGYTF. In DNA, the CDR3 is TGCGCCAGCAGCCAGGACAGAAAAAACTGTGGCTACACCTTC.